A selection of T cell receptor beta chains follows, all from one sample in a study of T cell repertoires in cytomegalovirus infection. Antigens of these TCRs are unknown. TCRdb re-derived calls from the reads in MiXCR, one entry per CDR3 protein. Seen here are about 570,000 distinct CDR3 sequences, approximately 40% observed once, and the top ten hold 48%. This sample comprised cultured PBMCs, obtained from culture after CMV antigen stimulation. The receptors originated from a human donor in good health (CMV status not recorded). Some clones in this sample may be carry-over from other donors' samples. Both conserved end residues are part of each CDR3.

TRBJ2-1,TRBV6-5,CASSLRRAHNEQFF
TRBJ1-4,TRBV12-3/TRBV12-4,CASTPPSAGAKNEKLFF
TRBJ1-5,TRBV2,CASSEGRTRPRF
TRBJ2-7,TRBV20-1,CSARDPSAGQQYF
TRBJ2-3,TRBV7-4,CASSYGPGTGYTDTQYF
TRBJ1-2,TRBV28,CASSPGGGRVYTF
TRBJ2-7,TRBV6-1,CASSGGQGYYEQYF
TRBJ2-3,TRBV20-1,CSARDQTSTDTQYF
TRBJ2-7,TRBV2,CASSDSGPSYEQYF
TRBJ2-1,TRBV10-3,CASSGDTYNEQFF
TRBJ2-4,TRBV19,CASSGSSKNIQYF
TRBJ1-2,TRBV12-3/TRBV12-4,CASSPRGSGGYTF
TRBJ2-2,TRBV7-9,CARPGGSNTGELFF
TRBJ1-2,TRBV3-1,CASRSGTGIYGYTF
TRBJ2-2,TRBV7-2,CASNPRGLGGELFF
TRBJ2-7,TRBV20-1,CSALSTWTAYEQYF
TRBJ2-4,TRBV6-1,CASSLERADLAKNIQYF
TRBJ1-6,TRBV7-9,CASSLPGPGDSPLHF
TRBJ2-5,TRBV7-2,CASSARTSGGAWLTQYF
TRBJ2-1,TRBV19,CASSIDLDRIYNEQFF
TRBJ1-2,TRBV3-1,CASSQSGPYGYTF
TRBJ2-1,TRBV7-2,CASSLALPNYNEQFF
TRBJ2-2,TRBV7-2,CASIPGGGDTGELFF
TRBJ2-5,TRBV7-7,CASSFGAGGETQYF
TRBJ2-3,TRBV7-2,CASSIGTGASTDTQYF
TRBJ1-1,TRBV7-9,CASSRSLRGVTTEAFF
TRBJ2-7,TRBV6-5,CASSYSRDSYEQYF
TRBJ2-7,TRBV7-2,CASSRQETSYEQYF
TRBJ1-2,TRBV19,CASSWTASDYGYTF
TRBJ2-7,TRBV3-1,CASSPFSGSSYEQYF
TRBJ2-1,TRBV15,CATSALAGLYNEQFF
TRBJ2-1,TRBV4-2,CASSQEGGGYYNEQFF
TRBJ2-3,TRBV6-2/TRBV6-3,CASRPGADTQYF
TRBJ1-1,TRBV12-3/TRBV12-4,CASSHIWGENTEAFF
TRBJ2-1,TRBV7-2,CASSSPGQGYNEQFF
TRBJ2-1,TRBV4-1,CASSQEGLHNEQFF
TRBJ2-1,TRBV7-9,CASSSGLADYNEQFF
TRBJ1-6,TRBV12-3/TRBV12-4,CASRRTGGNSPLHF
TRBJ2-7,TRBV7-4,CASTPFGTPGVHEQYF
TRBJ1-1,TRBV12-3/TRBV12-4,CASRQTGWDTEAFF
TRBJ2-1,TRBV3-1,CASSQPTESSYNEQFF
TRBJ1-1,TRBV7-9,CASSIGWGGDTEAFF
TRBJ1-5,TRBV2,CASSLTLRQPQHF
TRBJ2-3,TRBV4-3,CASSQDKGKDPYF
TRBJ2-5,TRBV20-1,CSANPFMGQTYQETQYF
TRBJ1-6,TRBV4-1,CASSPSGDQVSPLHF
TRBJ2-2,TRBV6-2/TRBV6-3,CASTNLAGGQNTGELFF
TRBJ2-3,TRBV7-2,CASSLASGGASDTQYF
TRBJ1-3,TRBV5-6,CASSLAWDSSGNTIYF
TRBJ1-3,TRBV7-2,CASSLGPYLTGNTIYF
TRBJ2-3,TRBV7-9,CASSALTGGTDTQYF
TRBJ2-1,TRBV10-3,CAISAGHNEQFF
TRBJ2-1,TRBV7-6,CASSPRGRLEQFF